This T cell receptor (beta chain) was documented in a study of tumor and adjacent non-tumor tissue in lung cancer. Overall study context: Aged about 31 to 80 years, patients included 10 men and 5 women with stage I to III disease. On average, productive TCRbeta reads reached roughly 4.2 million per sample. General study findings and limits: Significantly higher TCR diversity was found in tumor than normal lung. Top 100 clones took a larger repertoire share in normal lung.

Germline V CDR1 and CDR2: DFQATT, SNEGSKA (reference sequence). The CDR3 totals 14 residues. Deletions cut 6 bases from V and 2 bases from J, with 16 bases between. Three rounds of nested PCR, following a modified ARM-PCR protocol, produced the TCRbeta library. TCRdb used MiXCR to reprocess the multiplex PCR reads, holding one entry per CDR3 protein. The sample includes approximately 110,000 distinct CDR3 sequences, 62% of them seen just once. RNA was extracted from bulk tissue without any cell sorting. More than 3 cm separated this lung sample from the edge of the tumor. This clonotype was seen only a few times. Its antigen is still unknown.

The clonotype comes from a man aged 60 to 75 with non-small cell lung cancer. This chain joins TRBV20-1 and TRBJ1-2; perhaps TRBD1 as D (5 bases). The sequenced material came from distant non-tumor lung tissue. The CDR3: CSARGDGSNYGYTF. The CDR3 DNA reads TGCAGTGCCCGTGGGGACGGTTCAAACTATGGCTACACCTTC.